The 22 T cell receptor beta chains presented below share a single source sample, sequenced in a study of shared clonotypes between healthy human individuals. Profiling relied on immunoSEQ multiplex PCR, and the TCRdb table lists in-frame clones only, not all of them. The table records approximately 1,000,000 clones, 70% to 80% of them present only once. The sample comprised memory CD4+ T cells from PBMCs. Subset in this sample: CD45RA-negative fraction. Source of these receptors: a man aged 18 to 29 in good health. Some clones in this sample may be carry-over from other donors' samples.

This rearrangement joins TRBV7-2 to TRBJ2-3; no definite D call. The V end was cut by 0 bases, the J end by 4 bases, with 5 bases between. Germline V gene data show CDR1 as SGHTA and CDR2 as FQGNSA. The CDR3 runs 13 residues. CDR3 sequence reads: CASSLANADTQYF. In DNA, the CDR3 is TGTGCCAGCAGCTTAGCAAATGCAGATACGCAGTATTTT.

This chain connects TRBV4-3 to TRBJ1-2; D is undetermined. There are 13 residues in the CDR3. Germline V gene lookup returns CDR1 LGHNA and CDR2 YSLEER. V lost 3 bases to trimming and J lost 8 bases, with 13 bases between them. The chain's CDR3 is CASSQPSGSGYTF. As DNA, the CDR3 is TGCGCCAGCAGCCAGCCCTCGGGTAGCGGCTACACCTTC.

The rearrangement joins TRBV29-1 to TRBJ2-1; TRBD1 might be the D (6 bases). With 5 bases removed from V and 4 bases from J, the gap between germline ends came to 15 bases. In germline, CDR1 is SQVTM, CDR2 ANQGSEA. The CDR3 totals 14 residues. CDR3 region: CSVSRGTPYNEQFF. CDR3 coding DNA: TGCAGCGTTAGCAGGGGAACCCCTTACAATGAGCAGTTCTTC.

This chain links TRBV21-1 with TRBJ2-5; the tabulated D call, TRBD1, remains unverified against the DNA. TRBV21-1 constitutes a pseudogene. There are 13 residues in the CDR3. CDR3 amino acids: CASSGDRKETQYF. CDR3 coding DNA: TGTGCCAGCAGTGGGGACAGGAAAGAGACCCAGTACTTC.

The genes are TRBV27 and TRBJ1-4; the D gene is possibly TRBD1 (6 bases). This CDR3 has 14 amino acids. Trimming took 5 bases from V and 3 from J, leaving 10 bases between them. CDR1 is MNHEY and CDR2 is SMNVEV in the germline V gene (reference sequence). This chain's CDR3 is CASSPRQANEKLFF. DNA of the CDR3: TGTGCCAGCAGTCCTCGACAGGCTAATGAAAAACTGTTTTTT.

The V and J genes are TRBV2 and TRBJ2-1; 8 nucleotides agree with TRBD2. The CDR3 consists of 15 residues. Germline values: CDR1 SNHLY, CDR2 FYNNEI. With 7 bases clipped from V and 6 bases from J, the junction kept 11 bases outside the gene matches. The CDR3 DNA is TGTGCCAGCACCGTTGGACTAGCCACGACCAATGAGCAGTTCTTC. Protein product: CASTVGLATTNEQFF.

The V and J genes are TRBV7-2 and TRBJ2-3, with TRBD2 identical over 7 bases. The length of the CDR3 is 19 residues. Looked up from germline, CDR1 is SGHTA and CDR2 is FQGNSA. Trimming cost V 5 bases and J 7 bases; bases outside gene matches: 24. The CDR3 coding sequence is TGTGCCAGCAGCCTACATTATAACCCAAAAGCGGGAAGCCCCTATACGCAGTATTTT. This translates into CASSLHYNPKAGSPYTQYF.

This sequence joins TRBV5-1 and TRBJ1-2; D is unclear. V lost 4 bases to trimming and J lost 4 bases, with 11 bases between them. The germline gives CDR1 SGHRS, CDR2 YFSETQ. The CDR3 is 13 residues long. In DNA form, the CDR3 reads TGCGCCAGCAGCCCGGTTTTGGGCTATGGCTACACCTTC. It yields the protein CASSPVLGYGYTF.

V gene TRBV7-2 combines with J gene TRBJ2-1, with 9 bases lining up with TRBD1. This CDR3 spans 14 amino acids. In germline, CDR1 is SGHTA, CDR2 FQGNSA. The V and J ends lost 1 base and 11 bases, in that order; junction bases with no gene match: 6. The CDR3 protein is CASSLVLDRGQQFF. The CDR3 DNA sequence: TGTGCCAGCAGCTTAGTGCTGGACAGGGGTCAGCAGTTCTTC. The entire variable domain, with the rest obtained from reference TRBV7-2 and TRBJ2-1, is as follows: GAGVSQSPSNKVTEKGKDVELRCDPISGHTALYWYRQSLGQGLEFLIYFQGNSAPDKSGLPSDRFSAERTGGSVSTLTIQRTQQEDSAVYLCASSLVLDRGQQFFGPGTRLTVL.

The V and J genes are TRBV27 and TRBJ2-1, with 10 nucleotides matching TRBD1. Germline CDR1 MNHEY, CDR2 SMNVEV (reference sequence). The CDR3 consists of 16 residues. V shed 3 bases and J 7 bases; nucleotides not matched to a gene: 9. The CDR3 sequence is CASSLATGGKRNEQFF. The CDR3 coding sequence is TGTGCCAGCAGTTTGGCGACAGGGGGCAAGAGGAATGAGCAGTTCTTC.

The V call is TRBV5-1, the J call TRBJ2-1; 14 nucleotides match TRBD2. V gave up 0 bases and J gave up 9 bases; unmatched junction bases: 5. CDR1 and CDR2 (germline): SGHRS, YFSETQ. The length of the CDR3 is 16 residues. CDR3 protein: CASSLGLAGGPVEQFF. CDR3 DNA sequence: TGCGCCAGCAGCTTGGGACTAGCGGGAGGGCCTGTTGAGCAGTTCTTC.

This clone was observed many times. The rearrangement joins TRBV15 to TRBJ2-7; 11 bases fit TRBD1. Germline CDR1 LNHNV, CDR2 YYDKDF (reference sequence). After removal of 2 bases from V and 2 bases from J, the junction contained 20 bases not matched to a gene. CDR3 size: 21 residues. The CDR3 spells CATSRQQWWGQGEAGTYEQYF. The CDR3 bases are TGTGCCACCAGCAGACAACAGTGGTGGGGACAGGGGGAAGCGGGAACCTACGAGCAGTACTTC.

This clone was recorded a few times. This CDR3 reads CASSRQTSGSDTQYF. CDR3 bases: TGTGCCAGCTCACGACAGACTAGCGGGAGTGATACGCAGTATTTT. V gene TRBV18 combines with J gene TRBJ2-3, with 12 nucleotides matching TRBD2. Germline CDR1 reads KGHSH; CDR2 reads LQKENI. The CDR3 totals 15 residues. J was trimmed by 6 bases and V by 4 bases; bases with no gene match: 5.

This clone showed up just once. V and J are TRBV5-4 and TRBJ2-1; TRBD2 matches at 8 bases. The ends lost 10 bases at V and 9 bases at J; junction bases unmatched: 9. This CDR3 has 12 residues. The germline V gene has CDR1 SGHNT and CDR2 YYREEE (reference sequence). CDR3 DNA sequence: TGTGCCGTAGGGGGGACTAGAGGTGAGCAGTTCTTC. Translating it yields CAVGGTRGEQFF.

This sequence joins TRBV27 and TRBJ2-7; the match to TRBD2 covers 11 bases. Trimming cost V 3 bases and J 7 bases; bases outside gene matches: 26. Per germline, CDR1 MNHEY and CDR2 SMNVEV (reference sequence). The length of the CDR3 is 21 residues. The CDR3 sequence is CASSFSRGASGRLWKGEEQYF. CDR3 DNA: TGTGCCAGCAGTTTCTCCAGAGGGGCTAGCGGGAGGTTGTGGAAAGGGGAAGAGCAGTACTTC.

The CDR3 region has the DNA TGTGCCAGCACCGGGGACAGTTCCTACGAGCAGTACTTC. Translated, it gives CASTGDSSYEQYF. The V and J genes are TRBV2 and TRBJ2-7; 7 positions agree with TRBD1. V lost 7 bases, J lost 1 base, and 4 bases stayed unmatched. The germline V gene encodes CDR1 SNHLY and CDR2 FYNNEI. The CDR3 is 13 amino acids.

This chain joins TRBV11-2 and TRBJ2-1; 10 positions match TRBD1. Trimming at V came to 1 base and at J to 9 bases, leaving 6 bases not matched to a gene. Germline V CDR1 and CDR2: SGHAT, FQNNGV. There are 15 residues in the CDR3. The CDR3 DNA reads as TGTGCCAGCAGCTTAGGAGTTGGGACAGGGGCTGAGCAGTTCTTC. The encoded protein is CASSLGVGTGAEQFF. Based on the CDR3 plus reference TRBV11-2 and TRBJ2-1, the full variable domain is EAGVAQSPRYKIIEKRQSVAFWCNPISGHATLYWYQQILGQGPKLLIQFQNNGVVDDSQLPKDRFSAERLKGVDSTLKIQPAKLEDSAVYLCASSLGVGTGAEQFFGPGTRLTVL.

The chain carries TRBV19 and TRBJ2-3, with D possibly matching TRBD1 (5 bases). The CDR3 spans 14 residues. In germline, CDR1 is LNHDA, CDR2 SQIVND (reference sequence). Trimming pared 7 bases from V and 5 bases from J, leaving 16 bases between. The CDR3 spells CASNSGRAGDTQYF. CDR3 nucleotides: TGTGCCAGTAACTCGGGCAGGGCAGGAGATACGCAGTATTTT.

About this clone: At one boundary the junction diverges from the germline segment, which might be a read error. The V gene is TRBV28, the J gene TRBJ2-7, with D uncertain. The CDR3 runs to 15 residues. Germline CDR1 reads MDHEN; CDR2 reads SYDVKM. The CDR3 nucleotides read TGTGCCAGCAGTCTAGAAGACCTGGGGTCCTCCGAGCAGTACTTC. Its protein is CASSLEDLGSSEQYF.

A note on this clone: Additional DNA sequences in this sample encode the identical CDR3. The rearrangement joins TRBV5-4 to TRBJ2-2; D ambiguous. V was pared by 4 bases and J by 0 bases, with 10 bases between. The CDR3 length is 15 residues. Germline values: CDR1 SGHNT, CDR2 YYREEE (reference sequence). The CDR3 is CASSPPRANTGELFF. CDR3 sequence (DNA): TGTGCCAGCAGCCCCCCGAGAGCGAACACCGGGGAGCTGTTTTTT.

The V and J genes are TRBV7-2 and TRBJ2-5; D assignment may be TRBD1 or TRBD2 (5 bases each). V was shortened by 0 bases and J by 1 base, with 6 bases between the two germline ends. In germline, CDR1 is SGHTA, CDR2 FQGNSA. The CDR3 is 14 amino acids. This chain's CDR3 is CASSLAGVQETQYF. The CDR3 DNA sequence: TGTGCCAGCAGCTTAGCGGGGGTCCAAGAGACCCAGTACTTC.

This chain connects TRBV27 to TRBJ1-2; D not certain. Trimming cost V 0 bases and J 2 bases, with 7 bases left between them. CDR1 and CDR2 (germline): MNHEY, SMNVEV (reference sequence). The CDR3 is made up of 14 amino acids. CDR3 nucleotide sequence: TGTGCCAGCAGTTTATCGCCAGACAACTATGGCTACACCTTC. Translated, it gives CASSLSPDNYGYTF.